This T cell receptor (beta chain) is drawn from a study of CD8 T cells in ankylosing spondylitis. TCRdb analysed the 5' RACE reads with MiXCR anew, one entry per CDR3 protein. The table includes more than 110,000 distinct CDR3 sequences, approximately 8.4% detected once. V shed 3 bases and J shed 0 bases, with 12 bases lying between them. This CDR3 contains 14 residues. Germline assignment: CDR1 DFQATT and CDR2 SNEGSKA (reference sequence). Of note for this clonotype: Its antigen is not identified.

General study results and limits: What seemed typical of ankylosing spondylitis blood was a TCR beta motif built from eight highly homologous variants. Matched ankylosing spondylitis synovial fluid reportedly showed significant enrichment of disease-linked clones.

The chain carries TRBV20-1 and TRBJ2-7; D call uncertain. The TCR sequence derives from a male donor with ankylosing spondylitis. Sequencing input: synovial fluid, either unsorted or a sorted T cell fraction (not recorded which). CDR3 region: CSASRQASSYEQYF. The CDR3 DNA reads as TGCAGTGCTAGTCGGCAGGCAAGCTCCTACGAGCAGTACTTC.